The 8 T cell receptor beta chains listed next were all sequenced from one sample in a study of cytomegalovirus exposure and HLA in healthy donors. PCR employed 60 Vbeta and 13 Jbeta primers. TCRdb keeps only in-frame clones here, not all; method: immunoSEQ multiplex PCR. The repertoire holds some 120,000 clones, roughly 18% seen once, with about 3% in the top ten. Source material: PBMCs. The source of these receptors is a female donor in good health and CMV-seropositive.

The CDR3 DNA sequence: TGTGCCAGCAGTGACAGGGGGCGGACTGAAGCTTTCTTT. Residues: CASSDRGRTEAFF. V and J are TRBV28 and TRBJ1-1; 10 bases are a match to TRBD1. This CDR3 is 13 amino acids long. Trimming cost V 5 bases and J 5 bases; bases outside gene matches: 2. Germline CDR1 is MDHEN and CDR2 is SYDVKM.

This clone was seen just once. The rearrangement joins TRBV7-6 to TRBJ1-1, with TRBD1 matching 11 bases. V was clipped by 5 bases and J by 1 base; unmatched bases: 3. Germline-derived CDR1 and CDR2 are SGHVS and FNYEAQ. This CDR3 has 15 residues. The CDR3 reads CASSRTGGTNTEAFF. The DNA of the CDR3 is TGTGCCAGCAGCCGGACAGGGGGCACGAACACTGAAGCTTTCTTT.

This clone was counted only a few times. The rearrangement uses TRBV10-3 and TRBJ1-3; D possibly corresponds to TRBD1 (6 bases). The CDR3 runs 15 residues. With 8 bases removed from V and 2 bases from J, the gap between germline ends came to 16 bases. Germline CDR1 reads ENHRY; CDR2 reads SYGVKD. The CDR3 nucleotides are TGTGCCATCGGAGGAACAGGGAATGCTGGAAACACCATATATTTT. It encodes CAIGGTGNAGNTIYF.

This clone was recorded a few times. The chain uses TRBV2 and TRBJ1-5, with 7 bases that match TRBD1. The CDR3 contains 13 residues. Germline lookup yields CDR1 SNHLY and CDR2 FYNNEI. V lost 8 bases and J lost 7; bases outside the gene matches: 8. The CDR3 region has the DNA TGTGCCAGCGGGACAGAGGGCGGCCAGCCCCAGCATTTT. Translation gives CASGTEGGQPQHF.

CDR3 residues: CAIFSGSSYEQYF. Here the CDR3 DNA reads TGTGCCATCTTTAGCGGGAGCTCCTACGAGCAGTACTTC. The chain recombines TRBV28 with TRBJ2-7; 9 bases agree with TRBD2. This CDR3 region has 13 residues. Germline values: CDR1 MDHEN, CDR2 SYDVKM. Trimming cost V 10 bases and J 0 bases; bases outside gene matches: 4. Full variable domain (outside the CDR3, taken from reference TRBV28 and TRBJ2-7): DVKVTQSSRYLVKRTGEKVFLECVQDMDHENMFWYRQDPGLGLRLIYFSYDVKMKEKGDIPEGYSVSREKKERFSLILESASTNQTSMYLCAIFSGSSYEQYFGPGTRLTVT.

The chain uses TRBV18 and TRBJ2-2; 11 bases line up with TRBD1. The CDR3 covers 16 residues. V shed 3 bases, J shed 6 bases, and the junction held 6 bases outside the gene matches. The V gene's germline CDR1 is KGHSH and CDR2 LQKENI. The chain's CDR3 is CASSPLGTGGSGELFF. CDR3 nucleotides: TGTGCCAGCTCACCCCTTGGGACAGGGGGTTCCGGGGAGCTGTTTTTT.

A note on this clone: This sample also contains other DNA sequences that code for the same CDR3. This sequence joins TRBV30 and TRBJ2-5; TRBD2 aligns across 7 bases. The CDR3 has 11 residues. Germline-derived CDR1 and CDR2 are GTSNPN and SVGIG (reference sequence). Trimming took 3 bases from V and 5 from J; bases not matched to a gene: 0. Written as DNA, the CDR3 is TGTGCCTGGAGCGGGGGGGAGACCCAGTACTTC. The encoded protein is CAWSGGETQYF.

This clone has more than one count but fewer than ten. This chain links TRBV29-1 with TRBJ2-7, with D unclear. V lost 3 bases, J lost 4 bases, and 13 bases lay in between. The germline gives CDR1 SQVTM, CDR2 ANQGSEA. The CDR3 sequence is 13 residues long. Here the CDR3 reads CSVDGGTRYEQYF. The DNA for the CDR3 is TGCAGCGTTGATGGTGGCACGAGGTACGAGCAGTACTTC.